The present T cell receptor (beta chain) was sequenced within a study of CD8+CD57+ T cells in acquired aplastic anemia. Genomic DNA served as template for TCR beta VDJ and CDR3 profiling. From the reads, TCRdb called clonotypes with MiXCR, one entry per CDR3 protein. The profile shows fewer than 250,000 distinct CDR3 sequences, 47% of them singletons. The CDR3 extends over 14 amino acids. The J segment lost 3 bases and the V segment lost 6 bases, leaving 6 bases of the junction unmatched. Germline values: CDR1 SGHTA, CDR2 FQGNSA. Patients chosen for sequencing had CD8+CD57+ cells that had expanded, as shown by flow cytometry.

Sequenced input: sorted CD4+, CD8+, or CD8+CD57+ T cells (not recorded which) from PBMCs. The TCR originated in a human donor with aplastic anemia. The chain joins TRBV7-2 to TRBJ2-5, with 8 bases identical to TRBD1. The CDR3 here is CASRRTGGEETQYF. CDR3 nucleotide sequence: TGTGCCAGCAGACGTACAGGGGGAGAAGAGACCCAGTACTTC.